The clone carrying this TCR beta chain was observed a few times. TCRdb re-analyzed the PCR reads through MiXCR. The sample records 30,000 to 40,000 clones, 35% being singletons. Each patient went into thyroid surgery without having received any treatment. This entry comes from a study of metastatic and nonmetastatic thyroid tumors. The wider study: The authors compared repertoires across blood and tumor or nodule tissue from malignant and benign thyroid patients.

The sample consisted of tumor tissue. This clonotype originated in a female donor with papillary thyroid cancer or a benign thyroid nodule (not recorded which). Some clones in this sample may be carry-over from other donors' samples.

The CDR3 coding sequence is TGTGCCACCAGTGGGGGAGCTAAAAACGAGCAGTACTTC. It translates to CATSGGAKNEQYF. The chain links TRBV24-1 to TRBJ2-7; a possible D gene is TRBD2 (5 bases). The CDR3 length is 13 residues. The germline V gene has CDR1 KGHDR and CDR2 SFDVKD. Trimming removed 5 bases at V and 5 bases at J, with 12 bases between.